This is a list of T cell receptor beta chains from one sample in a study of T cells in Graves' hyperthyroidism and ophthalmopathy. Using its own MiXCR run on the multiplex PCR reads, TCRdb lists one record per CDR3 protein. The data contain 500,000 to 750,000 distinct CDR3 sequences, 13% to 15% of them singletons. The specimen sequenced was blood. The receptors come from a woman aged 18-29 years with Graves' ophthalmopathy. Both conserved end residues are part of each CDR3. A D gene is named only where the DNA matches it firmly. Only part of the rows carry a size: once, few, many, or a class if the clone is expanded.

v_gene	len	d_gene	abundance	j_gene	CDR3nt	CDR3aa
TRBV6-1	15	NA	NA	TRBJ2-1	TGTGCCAGCACCCCCTTGGCGGGCCTTTACAATGAGCAGTTCTTC	CASTPLAGLYNEQFF
TRBV18	15	NA	NA	TRBJ1-1	TGTGCCAGCTCACCTTACGAGGTTGAGAACACTGAAGCTTTCTTT	CASSPYEVENTEAFF
TRBV10-3	16	NA	few	TRBJ2-5	TGTGCCATCAGCGCGGTACCTAGCGCACTCCAAGAGACCCAGTACTTC	CAISAVPSALQETQYF
TRBV9	14	NA	many	TRBJ1-2	TGTGCCAGCAGCGTAGTTGCGGGGAACTATGGCTACACCTTC	CASSVVAGNYGYTF
TRBV13	15	TRBD1	NA	TRBJ1-4	TGTGCCAGCAGCTTAGGGGACAGGGCCTCGGGGAAACTGTTTTTT	CASSLGDRASGKLFF
TRBV12-3/TRBV12-4	17	NA	NA	TRBJ2-7	TGTGCCAGCAGTTTAGCCTACCTCGGAGACAGATCTTACGAGCAGTACTTC	CASSLAYLGDRSYEQYF
TRBV5-1	14	TRBD2	many	TRBJ2-7	TGCGCCAGCAGCTTAGGACTAGGATCGGACGAGCAGTACTTC	CASSLGLGSDEQYF
TRBV12-3/TRBV12-4	13	NA	many	TRBJ1-2	TGTGCCAGCAGTCCCCAACGGGACTATGGCTACACCTTC	CASSPQRDYGYTF
TRBV6-5	16	NA	many	TRBJ2-7	TGTGCCAGCAGTTACTCGATGACAGCTAACCTCTACGAGCAGTACTTC	CASSYSMTANLYEQYF
TRBV2	15	NA	many	TRBJ2-2	TGTGCCAGCAGTGAAGAGGGAGGGGGAACCGGGGAGCTGTTTTTT	CASSEEGGGTGELFF
TRBV29-1	14	NA	few	TRBJ1-5	TGCAGCGTTGCCGGCAGCCGCGGCAATCAGCCCCAGCATTTT	CSVAGSRGNQPQHF
TRBV6-1	11	NA	many	TRBJ2-7	TGTGCTAGTTCCGGGATCTACGAGCAGTACTTC	CASSGIYEQYF
TRBV7-6	18	TRBD2	few	TRBJ2-3	TGTGCCAGCAGCTCCAGGGAGGGACTAGCGGAAGGCACAGATACGCAGTATTTT	CASSSREGLAEGTDTQYF
TRBV6-1	14	NA	NA	TRBJ1-2	TGTGCCAGCAGCTCACCCGGACAGATAAATGGCTACACCTTC	CASSSPGQINGYTF
TRBV5-1	16	TRBD2	few	TRBJ2-1	TGCGCCAGCAGCCCCCTAGGCGGGAGTTCCTACAATGAGCAGTTCTTC	CASSPLGGSSYNEQFF
TRBV30	11	NA	many	TRBJ1-2	TGTGCCTGGAATACTCACTATGGCTACACCTTC	CAWNTHYGYTF
TRBV7-6	16	NA	few	TRBJ1-4	TGTGCCAGCAGTCCAACCCAAGTGTCAACTAATGAAAAACTGTTTTTT	CASSPTQVSTNEKLFF
TRBV2	14	NA	few	TRBJ2-5	TGTGCCAGCAGTGAGAGTGGACAACTCTCGGCCCAGTACTTC	CASSESGQLSAQYF
TRBV7-2	13	NA	many	TRBJ2-5	TGTGCCAGCAGCTTAGCGCTTTGGGAGACCCAGTACTTC	CASSLALWETQYF
TRBV11-2	16	TRBD2	many	TRBJ2-5	TGTGCCAGCAGCTCTCCTCCGGGACTAGCACAAGAGACCCAGTACTTC	CASSSPPGLAQETQYF
TRBV20-1	15	NA	many	TRBJ2-3	TGCAGTGCTAGAGATGGGGGAGGTGGGACAGATACGCAGTATTTT	CSARDGGGGTDTQYF
TRBV30	14	NA	few	TRBJ2-7	TGTGCCTGGACCCCGGCCCGGGTCTCGTACGAGCAGTACTTC	CAWTPARVSYEQYF
TRBV20-1	17	TRBD1	NA	TRBJ1-2	TGCAGTGCTAGTCCCGGGACAGGCAAACCCACGGGCTATGGCTACACCTTC	CSASPGTGKPTGYGYTF
TRBV2	17	NA	NA	TRBJ1-5	TGTGCCAGCAGTAGGACGGGGAGGGGTCAAGGCAATCAGCCCCAGCATTTT	CASSRTGRGQGNQPQHF
TRBV6-5	13	NA	few	TRBJ1-4	TGTGCCAGCAGTTACGTGTCTAATGAAAAACTGTTTTTT	CASSYVSNEKLFF
TRBV5-5	16	TRBD1	NA	TRBJ1-1	TGCGCCAGCAGCTCGAGACAGGGGGCCAGGGACACTGAAGCTTTCTTT	CASSSRQGARDTEAFF
TRBV27	16	NA	many	TRBJ1-2	TGTGCCAGCAGCCACCGGGCGGGCAGGGTAAACTATGGCTACACCTTC	CASSHRAGRVNYGYTF
TRBV7-3	16	NA	many	TRBJ2-5	TGTGCCAGCAGCGTAGCTTCGACTAGTTGGATGGAGACCCAGTACTTC	CASSVASTSWMETQYF